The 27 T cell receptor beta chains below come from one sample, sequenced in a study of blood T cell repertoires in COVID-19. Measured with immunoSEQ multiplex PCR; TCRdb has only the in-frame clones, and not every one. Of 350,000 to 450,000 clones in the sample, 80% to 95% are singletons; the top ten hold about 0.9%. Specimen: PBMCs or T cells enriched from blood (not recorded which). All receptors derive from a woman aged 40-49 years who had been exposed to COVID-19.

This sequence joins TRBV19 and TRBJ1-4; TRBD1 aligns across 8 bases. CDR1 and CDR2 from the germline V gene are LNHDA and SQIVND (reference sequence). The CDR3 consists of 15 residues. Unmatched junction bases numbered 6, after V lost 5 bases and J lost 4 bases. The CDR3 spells CASSERQGLNEKLFF. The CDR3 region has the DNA TGTGCCAGTAGTGAGAGACAGGGGCTTAATGAAAAACTGTTTTTT.

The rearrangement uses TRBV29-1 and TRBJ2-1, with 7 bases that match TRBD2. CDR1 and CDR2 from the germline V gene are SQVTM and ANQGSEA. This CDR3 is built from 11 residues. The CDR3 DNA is TGCAGTACCTGGCGGGGGAGGAAGCAGTTCTTC. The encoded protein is CSTWRGRKQFF.

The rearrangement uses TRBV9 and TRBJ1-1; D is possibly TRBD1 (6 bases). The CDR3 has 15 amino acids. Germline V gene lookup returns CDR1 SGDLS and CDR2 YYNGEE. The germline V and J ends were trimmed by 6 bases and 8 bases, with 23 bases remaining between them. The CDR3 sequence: CASTRSQGREEEAFF. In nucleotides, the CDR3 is TGTGCCAGCACCCGTAGCCAGGGGAGGGAAGAGGAAGCTTTCTTT.

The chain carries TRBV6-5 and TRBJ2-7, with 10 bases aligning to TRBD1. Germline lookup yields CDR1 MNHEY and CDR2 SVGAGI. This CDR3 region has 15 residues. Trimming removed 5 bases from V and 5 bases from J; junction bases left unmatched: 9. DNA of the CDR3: TGTGCCAGCAGTCCGTTGGGACAGGGGCTAAACGAGCAGTACTTC. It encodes CASSPLGQGLNEQYF.

This chain's CDR3 is CSVVRRAGGDEQFF. Here the CDR3 DNA reads TGCAGCGTTGTCCGGAGAGCGGGAGGGGATGAGCAGTTCTTC. The chain combines TRBV29-1 with TRBJ2-1, with 10 bases that match TRBD2. With 4 bases clipped from V and 8 bases from J, the junction kept 8 bases outside the gene matches. The CDR3 extends over 14 amino acids. Germline CDR1 SQVTM, CDR2 ANQGSEA.

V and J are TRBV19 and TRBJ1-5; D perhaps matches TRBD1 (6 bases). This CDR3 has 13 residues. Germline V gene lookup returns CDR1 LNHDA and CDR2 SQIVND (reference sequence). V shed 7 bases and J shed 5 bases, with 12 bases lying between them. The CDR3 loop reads CASKGRGDQPQHF. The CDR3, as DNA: TGTGCCAGTAAGGGGAGGGGGGATCAGCCCCAGCATTTT.

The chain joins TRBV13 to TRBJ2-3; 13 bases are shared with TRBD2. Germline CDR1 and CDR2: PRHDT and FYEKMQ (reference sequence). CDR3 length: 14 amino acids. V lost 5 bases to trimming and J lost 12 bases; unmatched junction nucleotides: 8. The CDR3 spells CASSTRLAGGNQYF. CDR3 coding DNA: TGTGCCAGCAGCACCCGACTAGCGGGGGGAAATCAGTATTTT.

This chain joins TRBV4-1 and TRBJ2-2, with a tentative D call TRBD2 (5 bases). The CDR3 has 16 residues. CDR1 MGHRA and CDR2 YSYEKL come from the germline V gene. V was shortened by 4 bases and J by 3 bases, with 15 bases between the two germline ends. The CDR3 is CASSPGARAHTGELFF. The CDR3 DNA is TGCGCCAGCAGCCCCGGCGCGCGGGCTCACACCGGGGAGCTGTTTTTT.

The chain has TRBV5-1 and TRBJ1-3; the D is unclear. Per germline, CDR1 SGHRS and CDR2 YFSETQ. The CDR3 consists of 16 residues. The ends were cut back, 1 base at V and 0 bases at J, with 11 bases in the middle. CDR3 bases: TGCGCCAGCAGCTTGACAGCTGGCTACTCTGGAAACACCATATATTTT. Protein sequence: CASSLTAGYSGNTIYF.

The DNA for the CDR3 is TGTGCCAGCAGCCAAGATATTAATGGCTACACCTTC. Translated: CASSQDINGYTF. This sequence joins TRBV3-1 (or the pseudogene TRBV3-2) and TRBJ1-2; unclear D gene. Germline CDR1 reads LGHDT; CDR2 reads YNNKEL (reference sequence). Trimming took 0 bases from V and 6 from J, leaving 5 bases between them. The CDR3 spans 12 residues.

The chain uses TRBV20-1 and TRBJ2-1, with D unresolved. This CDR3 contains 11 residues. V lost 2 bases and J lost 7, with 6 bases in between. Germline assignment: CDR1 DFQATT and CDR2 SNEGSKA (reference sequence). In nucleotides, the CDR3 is TGCAGTGCTAGACACTTAAATGAGCAGTTCTTC. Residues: CSARHLNEQFF.

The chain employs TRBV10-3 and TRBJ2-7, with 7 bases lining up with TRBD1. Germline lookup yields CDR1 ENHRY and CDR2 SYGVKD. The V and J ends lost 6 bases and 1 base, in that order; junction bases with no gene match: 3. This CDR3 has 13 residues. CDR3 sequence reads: CAISGDSSYEQYF. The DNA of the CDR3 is TGTGCCATCAGCGGGGACAGTTCCTACGAGCAGTACTTC.

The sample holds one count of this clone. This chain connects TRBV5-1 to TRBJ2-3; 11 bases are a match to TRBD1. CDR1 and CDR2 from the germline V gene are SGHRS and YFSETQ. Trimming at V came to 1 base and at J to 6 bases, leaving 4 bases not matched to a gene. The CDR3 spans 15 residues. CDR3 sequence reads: CASSLRGQGGDTQYF. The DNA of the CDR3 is TGCGCCAGCAGCTTGAGGGGACAGGGGGGTGATACGCAGTATTTT.

In DNA, the CDR3 is TGTGCCAGCAGCTTGAAAGACAGGGATAATGAAAAACTGTTTTTT. Protein product: CASSLKDRDNEKLFF. This chain connects TRBV5-5 to TRBJ1-4; 7 bases align to TRBD1. J was trimmed by 4 bases and V by 1 base; bases with no gene match: 4. Germline CDR1 and CDR2: SGHKS and YYEKEE (reference sequence). The CDR3 totals 15 residues. The whole variable domain, remainder taken from reference TRBV5-5 and TRBJ1-4, is DAGVTQSPTHLIKTRGQQVTLRCSPISGHKSVSWYQQVLGQGPQFIFQYYEKEERGRGNFPDRFSARQFPNYSSELNVNALLLGDSALYLCASSLKDRDNEKLFFGSGTQLSVL.

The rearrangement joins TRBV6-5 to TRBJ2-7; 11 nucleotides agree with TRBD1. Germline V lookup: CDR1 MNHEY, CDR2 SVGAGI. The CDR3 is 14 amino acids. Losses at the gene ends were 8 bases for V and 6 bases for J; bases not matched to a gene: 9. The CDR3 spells CASARTGGFGEQYF. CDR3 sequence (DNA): TGTGCCAGCGCCCGGACAGGGGGCTTTGGCGAGCAGTACTTC.

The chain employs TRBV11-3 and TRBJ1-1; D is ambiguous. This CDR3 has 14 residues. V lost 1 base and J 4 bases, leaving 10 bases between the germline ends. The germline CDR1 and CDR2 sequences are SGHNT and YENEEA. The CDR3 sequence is CASSLVRGGTEAFF. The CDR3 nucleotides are TGTGCCAGCAGCTTAGTTAGAGGAGGCACTGAAGCTTTCTTT.

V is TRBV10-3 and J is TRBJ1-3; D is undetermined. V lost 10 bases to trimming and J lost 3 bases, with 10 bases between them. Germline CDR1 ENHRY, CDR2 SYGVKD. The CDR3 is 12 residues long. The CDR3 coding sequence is TGTGCCACTGAGGGAAGTGGAAACACCATATATTTT. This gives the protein CATEGSGNTIYF.

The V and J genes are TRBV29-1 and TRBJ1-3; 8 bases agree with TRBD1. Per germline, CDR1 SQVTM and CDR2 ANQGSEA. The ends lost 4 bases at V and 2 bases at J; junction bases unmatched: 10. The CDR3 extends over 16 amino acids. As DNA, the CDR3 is TGCAGCGTTGGATTGGTACAGGGGGTTCCTGGAAACACCATATATTTT. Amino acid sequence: CSVGLVQGVPGNTIYF.

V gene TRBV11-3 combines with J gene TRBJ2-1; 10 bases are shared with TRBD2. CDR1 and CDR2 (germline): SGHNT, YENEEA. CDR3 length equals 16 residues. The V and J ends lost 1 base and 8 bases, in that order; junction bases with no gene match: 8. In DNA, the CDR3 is TGTGCCAGCAGCTTAGGCACTAGCGGGATAGCGGATGAGCAGTTCTTC. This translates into CASSLGTSGIADEQFF.

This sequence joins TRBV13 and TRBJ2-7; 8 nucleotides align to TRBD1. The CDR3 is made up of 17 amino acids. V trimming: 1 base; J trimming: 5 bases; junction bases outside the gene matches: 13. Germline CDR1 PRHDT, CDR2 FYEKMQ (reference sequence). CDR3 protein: CASSLAGSRAGGDEQYF. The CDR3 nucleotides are TGTGCCAGCAGCTTAGCAGGGAGTCGGGCAGGGGGCGACGAGCAGTACTTC. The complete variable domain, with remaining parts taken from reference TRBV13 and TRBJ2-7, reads AAGVIQSPRHLIKEKRETATLKCYPIPRHDTVYWYQQGPGQDPQFLISFYEKMQSDKGSIPDRFSAQQFSDYHSELNMSSLELGDSALYFCASSLAGSRAGGDEQYFGPGTRLTVT.

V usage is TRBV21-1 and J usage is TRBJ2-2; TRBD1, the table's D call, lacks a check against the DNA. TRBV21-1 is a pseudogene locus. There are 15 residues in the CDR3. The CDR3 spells CARSGDRVSPGELFF. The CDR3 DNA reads TGTGCCAGGTCAGGGGACAGGGTAAGTCCCGGGGAGCTGTTTTTT.

CDR3 sequence: CAWRDRDLLGGYTF. As DNA, the CDR3 is TGTGCCTGGAGGGACAGGGATTTACTAGGTGGCTACACCTTC. V and J are TRBV30 and TRBJ1-2, with 8 positions matching TRBD1. Germline V gene lookup returns CDR1 GTSNPN and CDR2 SVGIG (reference sequence). The CDR3 length is 14 residues. V shed 3 bases, J shed 7 bases, and the junction held 10 bases outside the gene matches.

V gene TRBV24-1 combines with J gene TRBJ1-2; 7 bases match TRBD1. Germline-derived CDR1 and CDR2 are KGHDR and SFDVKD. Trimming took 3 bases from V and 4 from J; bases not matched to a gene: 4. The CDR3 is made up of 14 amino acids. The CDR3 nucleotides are TGTGCCACCAGTGATACAGGGGTTGCCTATGGCTACACCTTC. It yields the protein CATSDTGVAYGYTF.

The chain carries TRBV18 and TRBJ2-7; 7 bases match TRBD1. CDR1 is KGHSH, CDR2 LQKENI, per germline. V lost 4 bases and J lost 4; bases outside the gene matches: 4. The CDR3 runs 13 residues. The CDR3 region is CASSLSRGYEQYF. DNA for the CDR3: TGTGCCAGCTCACTGTCCAGGGGGTACGAGCAGTACTTC.

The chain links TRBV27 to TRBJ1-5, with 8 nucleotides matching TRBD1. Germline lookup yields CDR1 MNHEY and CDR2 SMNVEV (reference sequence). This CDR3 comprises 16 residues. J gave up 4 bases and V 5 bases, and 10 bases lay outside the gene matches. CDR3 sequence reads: CASSPRGQGGNQPQHF. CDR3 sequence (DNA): TGTGCCAGCAGTCCAAGAGGACAGGGTGGAAATCAGCCCCAGCATTTT.

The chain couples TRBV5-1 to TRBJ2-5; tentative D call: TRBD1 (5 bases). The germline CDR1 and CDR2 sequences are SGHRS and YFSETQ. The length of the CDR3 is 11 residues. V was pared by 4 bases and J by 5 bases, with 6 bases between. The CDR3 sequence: CASSPGETQYF. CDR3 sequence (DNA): TGCGCCAGCAGCCCAGGGGAGACCCAGTACTTC.

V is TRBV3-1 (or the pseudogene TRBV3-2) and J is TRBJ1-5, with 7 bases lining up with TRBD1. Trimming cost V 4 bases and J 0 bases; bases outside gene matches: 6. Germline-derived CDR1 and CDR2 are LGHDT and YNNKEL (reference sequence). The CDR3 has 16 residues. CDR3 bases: TGTGCCAGCAGCCGAGGGACAGCCCTTAGCAATCAGCCCCAGCATTTT. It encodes CASSRGTALSNQPQHF.